These 3 T cell receptor beta chains came from one sample sequenced in a study of T cell repertoires in cytomegalovirus infection. TCRdb used MiXCR to reprocess the reads, holding one entry per CDR3 protein. The data hold approximately 200,000 distinct CDR3 sequences, with approximately 22% observed a single time. Sequenced: CD8+ T cells from PBMCs. Receptors were obtained from a human donor in good health (CMV status not recorded). Some clones in this sample may be carry-over from other donors' samples.

Note on this clonotype: A read error is possible here, since a much larger clone lies one base away. The chain combines TRBV7-2 with TRBJ2-1; 8 bases are shared with TRBD2. Germline loops: CDR1 SGHTA, CDR2 FQGNSA. CDR3 length: 12 residues. DNA of the CDR3: TGTGCCGGCAGCTTAGGGACTAGTGAGCAGTTCTTC. Its translation is CAGSLGTSEQFF.

This clonotype appeared many times. The CDR3 bases are TGTGCCAGCAGCGGACAAACGACAGGGGGCGGAGAGACCCAGTACTTC. Protein product: CASSGQTTGGGETQYF. This chain joins TRBV7-2 and TRBJ2-5, with 10 bases that match TRBD1. Trimming took 5 bases from V and 4 from J; bases not matched to a gene: 10. The CDR3 sequence is 16 residues long. Germline CDR1 and CDR2: SGHTA and FQGNSA.

This clonotype was seen many times. The chain employs TRBV28 and TRBJ2-7, with 10 bases identical to TRBD1. The CDR3 loop spans 20 amino acids. V was pared by 3 bases and J by 3 bases, with 20 bases of the junction left unmatched. The germline CDR1 and CDR2 sequences are MDHEN and SYDVKM. CDR3: CASSFPAGTGDTTGIYEQYF. For the CDR3, the DNA is TGTGCCAGCAGTTTTCCGGCGGGGACAGGGGACACGACCGGGATCTACGAGCAGTACTTC.